Listed here are 32 T cell receptor beta chains from one sample, sequenced in a study of OX40 agonist ivuxolimab in advanced cancers. Profiling relied on immunoSEQ multiplex PCR, and the TCRdb table lists in-frame clones only, not all of them. The repertoire holds around 19,000 clones, with approximately 74% as singletons. Sequencing was performed on CD4+ or CD8+ T cells sorted from blood, taken in a trial of the OX40 agonist ivuxolimab. Receptors were obtained from an adult with an advanced solid tumor such as melanoma, head and neck, liver or kidney cancer.

The chain links TRBV28 to TRBJ2-7; maybe TRBD1 (6 bases). The ends were cut back, 2 bases at V and 5 bases at J, with 13 bases in the middle. This CDR3 has 14 residues. CDR1 and CDR2 from the germline V gene are MDHEN and SYDVKM. CDR3 residues: CASSLGQYSHEQYF. CDR3 nucleotides: TGTGCCAGCAGTTTAGGACAGTATAGCCACGAGCAGTACTTC.

The J gene is TRBJ1-1, the V gene TRBV6-4, with 7 bases lining up with TRBD1. The germline gives CDR1 MRHNA, CDR2 SNTAGT. J was trimmed by 5 bases and V by 2 bases; bases with no gene match: 2. The CDR3 consists of 13 residues. The CDR3 nucleotides are TGTGCCAGCAGTGACAGGGGGCTAACTGAAGCTTTCTTT. It is translated as CASSDRGLTEAFF.

The chain links TRBV6-4 to TRBJ1-2, with a tentative D call TRBD1 (5 bases). This CDR3 spans 12 amino acids. V lost 10 bases to trimming and J lost 6 bases, with 15 bases between them. CDR1 MRHNA and CDR2 SNTAGT come from the germline V gene. Here the CDR3 reads CATRDSFHGYTF. Here the CDR3 DNA reads TGTGCCACCCGGGACTCCTTTCATGGCTACACCTTC.

V usage is TRBV2 and J usage is TRBJ2-1; 9 bases are a match to TRBD2. The CDR3 is 13 amino acids. Germline-derived CDR1 and CDR2 are SNHLY and FYNNEI. V lost 6 bases, J lost 4 bases, and 1 base stayed unmatched. The CDR3 DNA reads as TGTGCCAGCAGCCTAGCGGGGTACAATGAGCAGTTCTTC. Protein sequence: CASSLAGYNEQFF.

This clone was counted between two and nine times. The rearrangement links TRBV5-1 to TRBJ1-2; weak D call: TRBD1 (5 bases). V lost 3 bases and J 3 bases, leaving 15 bases between the germline ends. This CDR3 is 15 amino acids long. CDR1 is SGHRS, CDR2 YFSETQ, per germline. CDR3 DNA: TGCGCCAGCAGCTCCGGACATCCGGTATACTATGGCTACACCTTC. Amino acid sequence: CASSSGHPVYYGYTF.

The V call is TRBV28, the J call TRBJ1-1; TRBD1 agrees at 10 bases. This CDR3 is 14 amino acids long. The trim removed 3 bases at V and 2 bases at J, leaving 0 bases unmatched. CDR1 and CDR2 (germline): MDHEN, SYDVKM. CDR3 nucleotides: TGTGCCAGCAGTTTGACAGGGGGCAACACTGAAGCTTTCTTT. This encodes CASSLTGGNTEAFF.

The chain has TRBV18 and TRBJ1-2, with 8 bases aligning to TRBD1. There are 15 residues in the CDR3. Germline V gene data show CDR1 as KGHSH and CDR2 as LQKENI. The V gene end was trimmed by 3 bases and the J gene end by 6 bases; junction bases not matched to a gene: 9. This chain's CDR3 is CASSPPGQELDGYTF. The CDR3 DNA follows: TGTGCCAGCTCACCGCCGGGACAGGAACTGGATGGCTACACCTTC.

The chain couples TRBV6-6 to TRBJ2-2; 8 bases fit TRBD2. V was pared by 5 bases and J by 6 bases, with 2 bases of the junction left unmatched. Per germline, CDR1 MNHNY and CDR2 SVGAGI (reference sequence). This CDR3 comprises 13 residues. CDR3 sequence (DNA): TGTGCCAGCAGTACCGGGGGGGCCGGGGAGCTGTTTTTT. Translation: CASSTGGAGELFF.

The chain is built from TRBV6-6 and TRBJ1-2, with D perhaps TRBD1 (5 bases). CDR1 and CDR2 from the germline V gene are MNHNY and SVGAGI (reference sequence). This CDR3 region has 14 residues. Trimming cost V 1 base and J 3 bases, with 9 bases left between them. DNA for the CDR3: TGTGCCAGCAGTTACTTAAGGGGAGACTATGGCTACACCTTC. The encoded protein is CASSYLRGDYGYTF.

The V gene is TRBV7-2, the J gene TRBJ1-1; perhaps TRBD1 as D (5 bases). The CDR3 runs to 15 residues. The V end lost 5 bases, the J end lost 0 bases, and 13 bases lay between the germline ends. Germline CDR1 is SGHTA and CDR2 is FQGNSA. The chain's CDR3 is CASSPTGGLNTEAFF. The CDR3 DNA reads as TGTGCCAGCAGCCCTACTGGGGGTCTGAACACTGAAGCTTTCTTT.

The J gene is TRBJ2-7, the V gene TRBV7-9; tentatively, D is TRBD2 (6 bases). CDR1 SEHNR and CDR2 FQNEAQ come from the germline V gene (reference sequence). The CDR3 runs 15 residues. Between the trimmed V and J ends, which lost 5 bases and 0 bases, there was a span of 14 bases. This chain's CDR3 is CASSPGSLGSYEQYF. The CDR3 DNA sequence: TGTGCCAGCAGCCCCGGGAGTCTAGGCTCCTACGAGCAGTACTTC.

Sample share makes this clone medium-sized. This chain joins TRBV6-5 and TRBJ2-2; 9 positions agree with TRBD2. With 3 bases clipped from V and 5 bases from J, the junction kept 7 bases outside the gene matches. The germline V gene has CDR1 MNHEY and CDR2 SVGAGI. The CDR3 consists of 16 residues. This CDR3 is CASSYDSGSNTGELFF. The CDR3 region has the DNA TGTGCCAGCAGTTATGATAGCGGGAGCAATACCGGGGAGCTGTTTTTT.

The chain joins TRBV7-9 to TRBJ2-1, with 12 bases lining up with TRBD2. Germline V CDR1 and CDR2: SEHNR, FQNEAQ (reference sequence). This CDR3 has 15 residues. V shed 6 bases, J shed 10 bases, and the junction held 10 bases outside the gene matches. As DNA, the CDR3 is TGTGCCAGCAGACCTCCTAGCGGGAGGGCATTAGAGCAGTTCTTC. Its translation is CASRPPSGRALEQFF.

In its sample, this clone was seen a few times. V is TRBV9 and J is TRBJ2-3; no reliable D call. Germline V gene data show CDR1 as SGDLS and CDR2 as YYNGEE. This CDR3 has 14 residues. V dropped 4 bases and J dropped 1 base, with 10 bases sitting between them. CDR3 sequence: CASSLGWGTDTQYF. CDR3 nucleotides: TGTGCCAGCAGCCTAGGATGGGGCACAGATACGCAGTATTTT.

This chain joins TRBV28 and TRBJ2-2, with 13 bases identical to TRBD2. Trimming at V came to 3 bases and at J to 7 bases, leaving 2 bases not matched to a gene. There are 15 residues in the CDR3. Germline V gene lookup returns CDR1 MDHEN and CDR2 SYDVKM. The CDR3 DNA is TGTGCCAGCAGTTTCGGACTAGCGGGAGTCGGGGAGCTGTTTTTT. Protein product: CASSFGLAGVGELFF.

The V and J genes are TRBV19 and TRBJ2-1; the D is unclear. CDR1 and CDR2 (germline): LNHDA, SQIVND (reference sequence). Deletions cut 3 bases from V and 4 bases from J, with 7 bases between. CDR3 length equals 13 residues. The chain's CDR3 is CASSIFLYNEQFF. As DNA, the CDR3 is TGTGCCAGTAGTATTTTTCTATACAATGAGCAGTTCTTC.

This sequence joins TRBV2 and TRBJ2-1; 9 bases agree with TRBD1. The CDR3 sequence is 17 residues long. CDR1 and CDR2 from the germline V gene are SNHLY and FYNNEI. V gave up 5 bases and J gave up 0 bases; unmatched junction bases: 8. The CDR3 is CASSRWTGEISYNEQFF. DNA of the CDR3: TGTGCCAGCAGTCGGTGGACAGGGGAGATCTCCTACAATGAGCAGTTCTTC. The full variable domain, completed using reference TRBV2 and TRBJ2-1, is EPEVTQTPSHQVTQMGQEVILRCVPISNHLYFYWYRQILGQKVEFLVSFYNNEISEKSEIFDDQFSVERPDGSNFTLKIRSTKLEDSAMYFCASSRWTGEISYNEQFFGPGTRLTVL.

The chain links TRBV6-4 to TRBJ1-3; the D is unclear. The CDR3 loop spans 15 amino acids. V was shortened by 4 bases and J by 2 bases, with 12 bases between the two germline ends. Germline lookup yields CDR1 MRHNA and CDR2 SNTAGT. The CDR3 is CASSASFGPGNTIYF. The CDR3 DNA follows: TGTGCCAGCAGTGCCTCCTTTGGACCTGGAAACACCATATATTTT.

This chain links TRBV9 with TRBJ2-5, with D perhaps matching TRBD2 (6 bases). The V end was cut by 0 bases, the J end by 7 bases, with 10 bases between. The CDR3 spans 13 residues. Per the germline V gene, CDR1 is SGDLS and CDR2 is YYNGEE. The CDR3 here is CASSVADGGTQYF. The DNA for the CDR3 is TGTGCCAGCAGCGTAGCTGACGGGGGGACCCAGTACTTC.

The chain is built from TRBV28 and TRBJ1-6, with D possibly TRBD1 on 5 matching bases. V shed 4 bases and J shed 5 bases, with 9 bases lying between them. The CDR3 covers 14 residues. Looked up from germline, CDR1 is MDHEN and CDR2 is SYDVKM. This CDR3 reads CASSSPRDNSPLHF. Here the CDR3 DNA reads TGTGCCAGCAGTTCTCCCAGGGATAATTCACCCCTCCACTTT.

V gene TRBV5-6 combines with J gene TRBJ2-1; D gene ambiguous. The CDR3 loop spans 13 amino acids. The ends were cut back, 0 bases at V and 5 bases at J, with 6 bases in the middle. Germline V CDR1 and CDR2: SGHDT, YYEEEE. The CDR3 DNA sequence: TGTGCCAGCAGCTTGGCGAATAACAATGAGCAGTTCTTC. Protein: CASSLANNNEQFF.

This clone turned up a few times. The CDR3 reads CASSITGIGAEAFF. The CDR3 DNA reads as TGTGCCAGCAGCATCACAGGGATAGGGGCTGAAGCTTTCTTT. The chain uses TRBV28 and TRBJ1-1, with D tentatively TRBD1 (6 bases). The length of the CDR3 is 14 residues. Germline V CDR1 and CDR2: MDHEN, SYDVKM. V was cut by 6 bases and J by 6 bases, with 17 bases left in between.

A few counts support this clone. J is TRBJ2-6 and V is TRBV6-5, with unresolved D. Trimming cost V 6 bases and J 0 bases, with 0 bases left between them. The CDR3 runs to 12 residues. In germline, CDR1 is MNHEY, CDR2 SVGAGI. CDR3 nucleotides: TGTGCCAGCAGCTCTGGGGCCAACGTCCTGACTTTC. Protein sequence: CASSSGANVLTF.

The chain combines TRBV28 with TRBJ1-4; weak D call: TRBD1 (6 bases). V shed 7 bases and J shed 2 bases, with 17 bases lying between them. Germline assignment: CDR1 MDHEN and CDR2 SYDVKM. The CDR3 totals 16 residues. CDR3 DNA sequence: TGTGCCAGCACGGGACACCGAAAGGGGACTAATGAAAAACTGTTTTTT. Residues: CASTGHRKGTNEKLFF.

This CDR3 reads CASSFESSTSTDTQYF. DNA for the CDR3: TGTGCCAGCAGCTTTGAGAGTTCTACTAGCACAGATACGCAGTATTTT. The chain is built from TRBV7-9 and TRBJ2-3, with no clear D. The V and J ends lost 3 bases and 0 bases respectively, with 13 bases between them. This CDR3 contains 16 residues. Germline lookup yields CDR1 SEHNR and CDR2 FQNEAQ (reference sequence). The full variable domain, rest sourced from reference TRBV7-9 and TRBJ2-3, is DTGVSQNPRHKITKRGQNVTFRCDPISEHNRLYWYRQTLGQGPEFLTYFQNEAQLEKSRLLSDRFSAERPKGSFSTLEIQRTEQGDSAMYLCASSFESSTSTDTQYFGPGTRLTVL.

This rearrangement joins TRBV5-1 to TRBJ2-7; 8 nucleotides align to TRBD1. Per the germline V gene, CDR1 is SGHRS and CDR2 is YFSETQ. This CDR3 spans 14 amino acids. Trimming cost V 1 base and J 5 bases; bases outside gene matches: 5. Here the CDR3 reads CASSLNRGADEQYF. CDR3 DNA: TGCGCCAGCAGCTTGAACAGGGGGGCCGACGAGCAGTACTTC.

The chain carries TRBV27 and TRBJ1-1, with no clear D. Trimming stripped 2 bases from V and 1 base from J, with 8 bases between. Per the germline V gene, CDR1 is MNHEY and CDR2 is SMNVEV (reference sequence). This CDR3 has 14 amino acids. Here the CDR3 reads CASSLLRGNTEAFF. The DNA of the CDR3 is TGTGCCAGCAGTTTACTACGGGGGAACACTGAAGCTTTCTTT.

J is TRBJ1-2 and V is TRBV7-3; D is unclear. Germline V gene data show CDR1 as SGHTA and CDR2 as FQGTGA. CDR3 length: 13 residues. Trimming cost V 3 bases and J 8 bases, with 13 bases left between them. Here the CDR3 DNA reads TGTGCCAGCAGCTTCATTGACCGTGGCGGCTACACCTTC. Its translation is CASSFIDRGGYTF.

The rearrangement links TRBV7-9 to TRBJ1-1, with D maybe TRBD1 (6 bases). Trimming stripped 6 bases from V and 4 bases from J, with 15 bases between. The CDR3 loop spans 14 amino acids. CDR1 is SEHNR, CDR2 FQNEAQ, per germline (reference sequence). CDR3 bases: TGTGCCAGCAGGCCTGCGGGAGGGGGCACTGAAGCTTTCTTT. Its translation is CASRPAGGGTEAFF.

CDR3 sequence reads: CASSYSGRNYGYTF. The CDR3 DNA is TGTGCCAGCAGTTACTCGGGCAGAAACTATGGCTACACCTTC. The chain has TRBV6-5 and TRBJ1-2; D unresolved. The CDR3 spans 14 residues. Germline CDR1 is MNHEY and CDR2 is SVGAGI. V was cut by 0 bases and J by 2 bases, with 7 bases left in between.

The V gene is TRBV28, the J gene TRBJ2-5; 7 bases fit TRBD1. CDR1 MDHEN and CDR2 SYDVKM come from the germline V gene. V lost 5 bases to trimming and J lost 2 bases; unmatched junction nucleotides: 8. This CDR3 comprises 15 residues. The CDR3, as DNA: TGTGCCAGCAGTGTGGGACAGCTAACTCAAGAGACCCAGTACTTC. Encoded protein: CASSVGQLTQETQYF.

The chain joins TRBV7-9 to TRBJ2-3; D uncertain. Trimming left V 1 base short and J 0 bases short, with 5 bases between. CDR1 is SEHNR and CDR2 is FQNEAQ in the germline V gene (reference sequence). The length of the CDR3 is 14 residues. The CDR3 is CASSLVGSTDTQYF. Here the CDR3 DNA reads TGTGCCAGCAGCTTAGTAGGAAGCACAGATACGCAGTATTTT.